This passage covers 14 T cell receptor beta chains from one sample sequenced in a study of blood T cell repertoires in COVID-19. The method was immunoSEQ multiplex PCR; TCRdb's version includes in-frame clones alone and lacks a portion of them. The table records 320,000 or so clones, 87% of them present only once. Material: PBMCs or T cells enriched from blood (not recorded which). The receptors come from a woman aged 25-40 years who had recovered from COVID-19.

This CDR3 is CASSLVAGFYEQYF. The CDR3 DNA reads as TGTGCCAGCAGTTTAGTTGCGGGGTTCTACGAGCAGTACTTC. J is TRBJ2-7 and V is TRBV28, with TRBD2 as a possible D gene (6 bases). Per the germline V gene, CDR1 is MDHEN and CDR2 is SYDVKM. The V and J ends lost 2 bases and 3 bases respectively, with 11 bases between them. The CDR3 totals 14 residues. Based on the CDR3 plus reference TRBV28 and TRBJ2-7, the full variable domain is DVKVTQSSRYLVKRTGEKVFLECVQDMDHENMFWYRQDPGLGLRLIYFSYDVKMKEKGDIPEGYSVSREKKERFSLILESASTNQTSMYLCASSLVAGFYEQYFGPGTRLTVT.

The chain is built from TRBV7-2 and TRBJ2-1, with D tentatively TRBD2 (6 bases). Germline assignment: CDR1 SGHTA and CDR2 FQGNSA. The CDR3 has 17 residues. V was clipped by 0 bases and J by 0 bases, with 12 bases between them. The CDR3, as DNA: TGTGCCAGCAGCTTAGCGCGGCTAGCGAACTCCTACAATGAGCAGTTCTTC. Its translation is CASSLARLANSYNEQFF.

CDR3 bases: TGTGCCAGCAACTCAGGGGGCCCGGGTGGCCGGGCGCCCAATGAAAAACTGTTTTTT. The encoded protein is CASNSGGPGGRAPNEKLFF. The chain is built from TRBV7-9 and TRBJ1-4, with 8 nucleotides matching TRBD1. Per germline, CDR1 SEHNR and CDR2 FQNEAQ (reference sequence). The CDR3 is made up of 19 amino acids. V shed 7 bases and J 5 bases; nucleotides not matched to a gene: 21.

The rearrangement links TRBV4-2 to TRBJ1-1; TRBD1 matches 7 bases. Trimming cost V 0 bases and J 0 bases; bases outside gene matches: 13. CDR1 and CDR2 from the germline V gene are LGHNA and YNFKEQ. This CDR3 is built from 19 residues. The CDR3 DNA reads as TGTGCCAGCAGCCAAGAGATACCCAGAACGGGACAGATGAACACTGAAGCTTTCTTT. It codes for CASSQEIPRTGQMNTEAFF.

J is TRBJ1-6 and V is TRBV6-2 or TRBV6-3; TRBD1 aligns across 10 bases. Looked up from germline, CDR1 is MNHEY and CDR2 is SVGEGT. CDR3 length equals 17 residues. Trimming at V came to 2 bases and at J to 13 bases, leaving 14 bases not matched to a gene. The chain's CDR3 is CASSYRGPGQGIEPLHF. The CDR3 DNA reads TGTGCCAGCAGTTACAGGGGACCGGGACAGGGGATTGAGCCCCTCCACTTT.

The gene calls are TRBV5-1 and TRBJ2-1; TRBD2 matches 7 bases. The germline V gene encodes CDR1 SGHRS and CDR2 YFSETQ. V was pared by 4 bases and J by 6 bases, with 4 bases of the junction left unmatched. This CDR3 is 13 amino acids long. CDR3 nucleotides: TGCGCCAGCAGCGCGACGGGGGGCAATGAGCAGTTCTTC. Translated: CASSATGGNEQFF.

This chain links TRBV7-2 with TRBJ1-2, with D perhaps TRBD1 (6 bases). Germline V gene lookup returns CDR1 SGHTA and CDR2 FQGNSA. This CDR3 comprises 13 residues. Between the trimmed V and J ends, which lost 5 bases and 7 bases, there was a span of 14 bases. In DNA, the CDR3 is TGTGCCAGCAGCACCGGGACACGAGGTGGCTACACCTTC. This sequence encodes CASSTGTRGGYTF.

This clone was found a few times. This chain uses TRBV29-1 with TRBJ2-2, with TRBD1 matching over 9 bases. The germline CDR1 and CDR2 sequences are SQVTM and ANQGSEA. CDR3 length: 13 amino acids. The CDR3 reads CTCRQGDTGELFF. The CDR3, as DNA: TGCACCTGTCGACAGGGGGACACCGGGGAGCTGTTTTTT.

V usage is TRBV28 and J usage is TRBJ1-5; possible D gene TRBD1, 5 bases. Trimming took 6 bases from V and 0 from J, leaving 9 bases between them. The germline V gene has CDR1 MDHEN and CDR2 SYDVKM. The CDR3 runs 14 residues. The CDR3 sequence: CASRSGYSNQPQHF. DNA for the CDR3: TGTGCCAGCAGGTCAGGGTATAGCAATCAGCCCCAGCATTTT.

CDR3 DNA sequence: TGTGCCTGGAGTGTATTGTCGTTGCTGAGTACAGGGTCCTATTGGAAACGTGGCTACACCTTC. This sequence encodes CAWSVLSLLSTGSYWKRGYTF. The chain links TRBV30 to TRBJ1-2, with D perhaps matching TRBD1 (6 bases). Germline CDR1 is GTSNPN and CDR2 is SVGIG (reference sequence). CDR3 length: 21 amino acids. With 0 bases removed from V and 7 bases from J, the gap between germline ends came to 36 bases.

This clone appeared once. V is TRBV7-8 and J is TRBJ1-2, with 9 positions matching TRBD1. The germline V gene encodes CDR1 SGHVS and CDR2 FQNEAQ. CDR3 size: 14 residues. V was clipped by 4 bases and J by 6 bases; unmatched bases: 6. This chain's CDR3 is CASSSTGGRNGYTF. In DNA, the CDR3 is TGTGCCAGCAGCTCGACAGGGGGACGGAATGGCTACACCTTC.

The CDR3 DNA reads as TGCAGCGTCCTCAGGACGGGGGTGGCTAACTATGGCTACACCTTC. Its protein is CSVLRTGVANYGYTF. This sequence joins TRBV29-1 and TRBJ1-2, with TRBD1 as a possible D gene (5 bases). V gave up 6 bases and J gave up 0 bases, with 17 bases separating them. CDR1 and CDR2 from the germline V gene are SQVTM and ANQGSEA. This CDR3 has 15 amino acids.

This clone was observed once. The chain carries TRBV15 and TRBJ1-1, with 9 bases lining up with TRBD1. Germline V gene sequence: CDR1 LNHNV, CDR2 YYDKDF (reference sequence). This CDR3 spans 16 amino acids. The junction had 6 bases not matched to a gene; V was cut back by 2 bases and J by 2 bases. The CDR3 reads CATSRTKGQGNTEAFF. CDR3 DNA sequence: TGTGCCACCAGCAGAACCAAGGGACAGGGTAACACTGAAGCTTTCTTT.

The V and J genes are TRBV6-6 and TRBJ1-1; tentatively, D is TRBD1 (5 bases). The CDR3 runs 15 residues. Trimming pared 5 bases from V and 1 base from J, leaving 14 bases between. Germline CDR1 is MNHNY and CDR2 is SVGAGI (reference sequence). The CDR3 bases are TGTGCCAGCAGTATTTCCCTAGACAGGAACACTGAAGCTTTCTTT. Residues: CASSISLDRNTEAFF.